What follows is one T cell receptor beta chain and its context. The repertoire was sequenced with immunoSEQ multiplex PCR; TCRdb's copy has only in-frame clones and lacks some. The table shows under 85,000 clones, with 94% occurring only once. The data originate from a study of cytomegalovirus exposure and HLA in healthy donors. V lost 6 bases, J lost 8 bases, and 10 bases stayed unmatched. The germline CDR1 and CDR2 sequences are MGHDK and SYGVNS. This CDR3 contains 14 residues. This receptor was obtained from a woman under 30 in good health and CMV-seronegative. This chain joins TRBV25-1 and TRBJ1-2, with 9 bases that match TRBD1. The source material was PBMCs. Written as DNA, the CDR3 is TGTGCCAGCAGGACAGCGGGACAGGGAGGCGGCTACACCTTC. It yields the protein CASRTAGQGGGYTF.